This T cell receptor (beta chain) originates from a study of shared clonotypes between healthy human individuals. Clones were sequenced by immunoSEQ multiplex PCR, and TCRdb holds only the in-frame ones, with some missing. The table has around 510,000 clones, roughly 79% seen once. Whole-study results and caveats: Collection of samples was limited to blood; tissue repertoires likely differ.

For this clone: Its antigen is unidentified. A far larger clone is off by one base, so a read error is likely. This same CDR3 is encoded by further DNA sequences in the sample.

CDR1 GTSNPN and CDR2 SVGIG come from the germline V gene (reference sequence). The CDR3 extends over 14 amino acids. V was trimmed by 0 bases and J by 4 bases, leaving 11 bases between them. Recent vaccinations or acute infections were absent in the healthy HIV-negative adult donors. The sequence derives from a woman in her forties in good health. Some clones in this sample may be carry-over from other donors' samples. The V gene is TRBV30, the J gene TRBJ2-3, with a weak D call TRBD2 (7 bases). Sequencing was performed on PBMCs. The CDR3 DNA follows: TGTGCCTGGAGTGTTACGGGGGGCCCAGATACGCAGTATTTT. It codes for CAWSVTGGPDTQYF. Using reference TRBV30 and TRBJ2-3 for the parts outside the CDR3, the full variable domain is SQTIHQWPATLVQPVGSPLSLECTVEGTSNPNLYWYRQAAGRGLQLLFYSVGIGQISSEVPQNLSASRPQDRQFILSSKKLLLSDSGFYLCAWSVTGGPDTQYFGPGTRLTVL.